This record looks at one T cell receptor (beta chain) sequence and its context. Study processing details: Amplification from reference gene primers served as the basis for estimated nucleated cell counts. Sequencing used immunoSEQ multiplex PCR; TCRdb keeps in-frame clones, though not all of them. That table is the source of V, J and clone size, and D and trimming were worked out from the DNA. The profile shows about 230,000 clones, less than 90% of them singletons. These data are taken from a study of blood T cell repertoires in COVID-19. Study information: The samples span acute and convalescent COVID-19 from the United States, Italy and Spain. T cells, B-cell-depleted T cells, or PBMCs supplied cDNA or gDNA.

Trimming took 9 bases from V and 5 from J; bases not matched to a gene: 5. The length of the CDR3 is 12 residues. From germline, CDR1 is MDHEN and CDR2 SYDVKM. The chain is built from TRBV28 and TRBJ1-1, with 8 bases identical to TRBD1. This receptor was obtained from a woman aged 70 to 79 with active or convalescent COVID-19. The sequenced sample consisted of peripheral blood. The CDR3 nucleotides read TGTGCCAGTCAGGGGGCGCAAACTGAAGCTTTCTTT. Protein sequence: CASQGAQTEAFF. Complete variable domain (other parts from reference TRBV28 and TRBJ1-1): DVKVTQSSRYLVKRTGEKVFLECVQDMDHENMFWYRQDPGLGLRLIYFSYDVKMKEKGDIPEGYSVSREKKERFSLILESASTNQTSMYLCASQGAQTEAFFGQGTRLTVV.